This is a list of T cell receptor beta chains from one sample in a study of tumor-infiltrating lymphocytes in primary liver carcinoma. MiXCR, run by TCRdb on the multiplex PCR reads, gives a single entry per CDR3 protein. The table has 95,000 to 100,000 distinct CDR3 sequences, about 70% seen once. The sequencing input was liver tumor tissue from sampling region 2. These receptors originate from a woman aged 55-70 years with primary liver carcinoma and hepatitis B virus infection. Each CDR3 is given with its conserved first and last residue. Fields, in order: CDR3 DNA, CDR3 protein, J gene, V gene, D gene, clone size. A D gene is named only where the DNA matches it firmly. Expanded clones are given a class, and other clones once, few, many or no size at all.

cdr3_nt: TGTGCCAGCCTCTCCTCTCCGGACAGACATTGGAATGAGCAGTCCTTC; cdr3_aa: CASLSSPDRHWNEQSF; j_call: TRBJ2-1; v_call: TRBV6-1; d_call: NA; clone_size: once
cdr3_nt: TGTGCCATCGGTGAGTCCGAGGGCTACACCTTC; cdr3_aa: CAIGESEGYTF; j_call: TRBJ1-2; v_call: TRBV10-3; d_call: NA; clone_size: NA
cdr3_nt: TGTGCCAGCAGTAGGGACAGAGCGGATACGCAGTATTTT; cdr3_aa: CASSRDRADTQYF; j_call: TRBJ2-3; v_call: TRBV11-2; d_call: TRBD1; clone_size: medium-sized
cdr3_nt: TGTGTCAGCAGCGGACGAAGCGGGAGCTTTCGCACAGATACGCAGTATTTT; cdr3_aa: CVSSGRSGSFRTDTQYF; j_call: TRBJ2-3; v_call: TRBV5-6; d_call: TRBD2; clone_size: NA
cdr3_nt: TGTAGCGTTAAATACCTAGAGACCCAGTACTTC; cdr3_aa: CSVKYLETQYF; j_call: TRBJ2-5; v_call: TRBV29-1; d_call: NA; clone_size: NA
cdr3_nt: TGTGCCAGCAAGCCGGGACAGGGGCACTCTGGGGCCAACGTCCTGACTTTC; cdr3_aa: CASKPGQGHSGANVLTF; j_call: TRBJ2-6; v_call: TRBV6-5; d_call: TRBD1; clone_size: NA
cdr3_nt: TGTGCCAGCAGCCACCGACAGGGGTCAAGCACGGATACGCAGTACTTT; cdr3_aa: CASSHRQGSSTDTQYF; j_call: TRBJ2-3; v_call: TRBV11-2; d_call: TRBD1; clone_size: NA
cdr3_nt: TGTGCCAGCAGCCAAGTTAGCGGCACAGATACGCAGTATTTT; cdr3_aa: CASSQVSGTDTQYF; j_call: TRBJ2-3; v_call: TRBV4-2; d_call: NA; clone_size: many
cdr3_nt: TGTGCCATCAGCTCGGACGACTACAATGAGGAGTTCTTC; cdr3_aa: CAISSDDYNEEFF; j_call: TRBJ2-1; v_call: TRBV5-5; d_call: NA; clone_size: NA
cdr3_nt: TGCAGCGTTGTTGGCGGGAGGGCCATAGATACGCCGTATTTT; cdr3_aa: CSVVGGRAIDTPYF; j_call: TRBJ2-3; v_call: TRBV29-1; d_call: TRBD2; clone_size: NA
cdr3_nt: TGCGCTAGCAGCATAACCCCGAGGGGTCAGCCCCAGCATTTT; cdr3_aa: CASSITPRGQPQHF; j_call: TRBJ1-5; v_call: TRBV4-1; d_call: NA; clone_size: NA
cdr3_nt: TGCACCAGCAGCTTATCGACTAGCGGGACTGATACGCAGTATTTT; cdr3_aa: CTSSLSTSGTDTQYF; j_call: TRBJ2-3; v_call: TRBV5-1; d_call: TRBD2; clone_size: NA
cdr3_nt: TGTGTCAGCCCCCTTAAAGCGGGGGCCGGGAGAACGGAGACCCAGCACTTC; cdr3_aa: CVSPLKAGAGRTETQHF; j_call: TRBJ2-5; v_call: TRBV12-3/TRBV12-4; d_call: TRBD2; clone_size: NA
cdr3_nt: TGTGCCGGCAGTTCTATCGGAGTAGGGAACACCGGGGAGCTGTTTTTT; cdr3_aa: CAGSSIGVGNTGELFF; j_call: TRBJ2-2; v_call: TRBV12-3/TRBV12-4; d_call: NA; clone_size: NA
cdr3_nt: TGTGCCAGCAGCTTAGGTCGATATAAGCCCCAGAATTTT; cdr3_aa: CASSLGRYKPQNF; j_call: TRBJ1-5; v_call: TRBV11-2; d_call: NA; clone_size: NA
cdr3_nt: TGTGCCGGTCACACCGACCGGGCGAGCACTGAAGCTTTCTTT; cdr3_aa: CAGHTDRASTEAFF; j_call: TRBJ1-1; v_call: TRBV19; d_call: NA; clone_size: once
cdr3_nt: TGTGCCAGTGGGGACTGGCGGGAGGTCGCAGATACGCAGTATTTT; cdr3_aa: CASGDWREVADTQYF; j_call: TRBJ2-3; v_call: TRBV28; d_call: TRBD2; clone_size: few
cdr3_nt: TGTGCCAGCAGTTCCAAGGGACTAGCGGGAACCGGGGAGCTGTTTTTT; cdr3_aa: CASSSKGLAGTGELFF; j_call: TRBJ2-2; v_call: TRBV6-6; d_call: TRBD2; clone_size: medium-sized
cdr3_nt: TGTGCCAGCAATGAAATTCCGGACAGCACCGGGGAACTGTTTTTT; cdr3_aa: CASNEIPDSTGELFF; j_call: TRBJ2-2; v_call: TRBV6-5; d_call: NA; clone_size: NA
cdr3_nt: TGTGCCAGCAGCTTCTCTCCCCAGGACGCCTACGAGCAGTACTTC; cdr3_aa: CASSFSPQDAYEQYF; j_call: TRBJ2-7; v_call: TRBV11-3; d_call: NA; clone_size: NA
cdr3_nt: TGTGCCAGCAACTTAGCGGGCAGCCATGGGTTCTACGAGCAGTATTTC; cdr3_aa: CASNLAGSHGFYEQYF; j_call: TRBJ2-7; v_call: TRBV11-3; d_call: TRBD2; clone_size: NA
cdr3_nt: TGCGCCACATACAGGGGTAGTGAGCAGTACTTC; cdr3_aa: CATYRGSEQYF; j_call: TRBJ2-7; v_call: TRBV10-2; d_call: TRBD1; clone_size: many
cdr3_nt: TGCAGTGCTACCACAGTCTTCGGACAGGGGGCCACAGATACGCAGTATTTT; cdr3_aa: CSATTVFGQGATDTQYF; j_call: TRBJ2-3; v_call: TRBV20-1; d_call: TRBD1; clone_size: NA
cdr3_nt: TGTGCCAGCAGTTACGGCAGGGGGAGGACTAATGAAAAACTGTTTTTT; cdr3_aa: CASSYGRGRTNEKLFF; j_call: TRBJ1-4; v_call: TRBV6-6; d_call: TRBD1; clone_size: many
cdr3_nt: TGTGCCAGCAGCTCAAGGACAAGGGAAGGTGAGACCCAGTACTTC; cdr3_aa: CASSSRTREGETQYF; j_call: TRBJ2-5; v_call: TRBV11-2; d_call: NA; clone_size: NA
cdr3_nt: TGTGCCAGCAGCTTACAGGGGCTGGGCGAGCAGTACTTC; cdr3_aa: CASSLQGLGEQYF; j_call: TRBJ2-7; v_call: TRBV11-2; d_call: NA; clone_size: NA
cdr3_nt: TGCAGCGCTGCGGGGACAGGACTGGCAGAAACGCAGTATTTT; cdr3_aa: CSAAGTGLAETQYF; j_call: TRBJ2-3; v_call: TRBV29-1; d_call: TRBD1; clone_size: NA
cdr3_nt: TGTGCTAGCAGCTTAGATAGGACAGGGAAGCTGTTTTTT; cdr3_aa: CASSLDRTGKLFF; j_call: TRBJ2-2; v_call: TRBV11-2; d_call: TRBD1; clone_size: NA
cdr3_nt: TGTGCCAGCAGCCGTGAGCGGGTGACAGATACGCAGTATTTT; cdr3_aa: CASSRERVTDTQYF; j_call: TRBJ2-3; v_call: TRBV6-1; d_call: NA; clone_size: once